The 31 T cell receptor beta chains below all came from one sample that was sequenced in a study of T cell responses to AZD1222 COVID-19 vaccine. Libraries were prepared by immunoSEQ multiplex PCR; TCRdb keeps only in-frame clonotypes and omits some of them. Of some 120,000 clones detected, 80% to 90% appear once; the ten largest clones hold less than 11%. The sequencing here drew on peripheral blood, taken on day 0 of AZD1222 vaccination. Receptor source: an adult in good health.

This sequence joins TRBV9 and TRBJ2-1; D possibly corresponds to TRBD1 (6 bases). Germline V gene lookup returns CDR1 SGDLS and CDR2 YYNGEE. This CDR3 comprises 13 residues. Trimming removed 4 bases from V and 7 bases from J, with 12 bases in between. This CDR3 is CASSPRGWNEQFF. The CDR3 DNA is TGTGCCAGCAGCCCCAGGGGTTGGAATGAGCAGTTCTTC.

The rearrangement joins TRBV7-2 to TRBJ2-4; the D gene could be TRBD1 or TRBD2 (7 bases each). The CDR3 is made up of 14 amino acids. Per germline, CDR1 SGHTA and CDR2 FQGNSA. Trimming removed 3 bases from V and 6 bases from J, with 12 bases in between. CDR3 DNA: TGTGCCAGCAGCTTCGGCAGGGGGGGAAACATTCAGTACTTC. Amino acids: CASSFGRGGNIQYF.

The chain couples TRBV5-1 to TRBJ2-1, with 8 bases fitting TRBD2. This CDR3 has 12 residues. CDR1 SGHRS and CDR2 YFSETQ come from the germline V gene. The junction had 1 base not matched to a gene; V was cut back by 4 bases and J by 7 bases. The DNA for the CDR3 is TGCGCCAGCAGCCGGGAGGGAAATGAGCAGTTCTTC. Translating it yields CASSREGNEQFF.

The chain is built from TRBV5-1 and TRBJ2-1; no definite D call. V was pared by 4 bases and J by 0 bases, with 14 bases between. The CDR3 has 16 residues. The germline V gene encodes CDR1 SGHRS and CDR2 YFSETQ. DNA of the CDR3: TGCGCCAGCAGCGCTGTAGCCCGGAGCTCCTACAATGAGCAGTTCTTC. The encoded protein is CASSAVARSSYNEQFF.

About this clone itself: Sequence at one end of the junction differs from germline and may be a read error. The chain combines TRBV28 with TRBJ1-1; tentative D call: TRBD1 (6 bases). This CDR3 has 17 amino acids. Germline-derived CDR1 and CDR2 are MDHEN and SYDVKM. CDR3 nucleotides: TGTGCCAGCAGTTTTGTCAGGGGTGGATTGGGGAACGCTGAAGCTTTCTTT. Translation gives CASSFVRGGLGNAEAFF.

The rearrangement joins TRBV19 to TRBJ1-2, with D tentatively TRBD1 (5 bases). The length of the CDR3 is 14 residues. V was shortened by 2 bases and J by 12 bases, with 19 bases between the two germline ends. CDR1 and CDR2 (germline): LNHDA, SQIVND (reference sequence). In DNA form, the CDR3 reads TGTGCCAGTAGTATAAGGGGCAGGTCCGACGGCAACACCTTC. Its translation: CASSIRGRSDGNTF.

The chain links TRBV6-4 to TRBJ2-3; the D gene is possibly TRBD2 (5 bases). The germline V gene has CDR1 MRHNA and CDR2 SNTAGT. V was shortened by 6 bases and J by 2 bases, with 9 bases between the two germline ends. CDR3 length equals 13 residues. This chain's CDR3 is CASSIDYTDTQYF. The CDR3 nucleotides read TGTGCCAGCAGCATAGACTACACAGATACGCAGTATTTT.

This chain links TRBV6-4 with TRBJ2-3, with unresolved D. In germline, CDR1 is MRHNA, CDR2 SNTAGT. This CDR3 is built from 14 residues. Trimming pared 4 bases from V and 0 bases from J, leaving 8 bases between. This chain's CDR3 is CASSVSRSTDTQYF. In nucleotides, the CDR3 is TGTGCCAGCAGTGTTTCCCGGAGCACAGATACGCAGTATTTT.

The chain carries TRBV4-1 and TRBJ2-7; D unclear. The CDR3 length is 13 residues. Germline V gene sequence: CDR1 MGHRA, CDR2 YSYEKL. Trimming cost V 4 bases and J 7 bases, with 14 bases left between them. The CDR3 DNA reads TGCGCCAGCAGCCCCCCCGGTGTAGGGGAGCAGTACTTC. It specifies CASSPPGVGEQYF.

This chain links TRBV18 with TRBJ2-5, with 9 bases that match TRBD2. This CDR3 region has 18 residues. With V trimmed by 1 base and J by 2 bases, 11 bases remained unmatched. Germline lookup yields CDR1 KGHSH and CDR2 LQKENI. The chain's CDR3 is CASSPLPSLAGRQETQYF. CDR3 DNA: TGTGCCAGCTCACCACTGCCCTCCCTAGCGGGGAGACAAGAGACCCAGTACTTC.

The chain is built from TRBV18 and TRBJ2-6, with a possible D match to TRBD1 (7 bases). This CDR3 region has 17 residues. Trimming took 3 bases from V and 1 from J, leaving 13 bases between them. CDR1 and CDR2 (germline): KGHSH, LQKENI. The CDR3 DNA reads as TGTGCCAGCTCACCCCAGGGGGGATCTTCTGGGGCCAACGTCCTGACTTTC. Translating gives CASSPQGGSSGANVLTF.

V is TRBV9 and J is TRBJ1-2; TRBD1 agrees at 12 bases. The CDR3 is 15 residues long. Trimming cost V 0 bases and J 7 bases; bases outside gene matches: 4. CDR1 and CDR2 (germline): SGDLS, YYNGEE. CDR3 nucleotides: TGTGCCAGCAGCGTAGATGGGACAGGGGGCCGTGGCTACACCTTC. Amino acid sequence: CASSVDGTGGRGYTF.

V gene TRBV6-5 combines with J gene TRBJ1-5, with a tentative D call TRBD1 (5 bases). The length of the CDR3 is 14 residues. The germline gives CDR1 MNHEY, CDR2 SVGAGI. With 6 bases removed from V and 6 bases from J, the gap between germline ends came to 15 bases. The CDR3 protein is CASSLGAGSQPQHF. The CDR3 nucleotides are TGTGCCAGCAGCCTTGGGGCGGGGAGTCAGCCCCAGCATTTT.

The rearrangement uses TRBV11-2 and TRBJ2-7, with D possibly being TRBD2 (6 bases). V was trimmed by 5 bases and J by 9 bases, leaving 23 bases between them. CDR3 length equals 15 residues. Looked up from germline, CDR1 is SGHAT and CDR2 is FQNNGV. CDR3 sequence: CASSLLRGTARGQYF. As DNA, the CDR3 is TGTGCCAGCAGCCTACTGAGAGGGACTGCCCGAGGGCAGTACTTC.

The CDR3 DNA is TGTGCCAGCTCACCACCGGGGACAGGATTAATCTCTGGGGCCAACGTCCTGACTTTC. Encoded protein: CASSPPGTGLISGANVLTF. The chain links TRBV18 to TRBJ2-6, with TRBD1 matching over 8 bases. CDR1 is KGHSH, CDR2 LQKENI, per germline. This CDR3 is built from 19 residues. With V trimmed by 0 bases and J by 0 bases, 7 bases remained unmatched.

The table lists this clone with a few counts. This chain joins TRBV5-5 and TRBJ2-7; D unclear. The germline V and J ends were trimmed by 3 bases and 0 bases, with 13 bases remaining between them. The CDR3 sequence is 15 residues long. Germline CDR1 and CDR2: SGHKS and YYEKEE (reference sequence). The CDR3 sequence is CASSSNPLSSYEQYF. CDR3 DNA: TGTGCCAGCAGCTCAAACCCGTTGAGCTCCTACGAGCAGTACTTC.

The chain combines TRBV27 with TRBJ1-1; D is unclear. CDR3 length: 15 residues. Germline V gene sequence: CDR1 MNHEY, CDR2 SMNVEV (reference sequence). Trimming took 2 bases from V and 4 from J, leaving 14 bases between them. Here the CDR3 DNA reads TGTGCCAGCAGTTTAGGTCGCGGCTTCGGCACTGAAGCTTTCTTT. As protein: CASSLGRGFGTEAFF.

The rearrangement uses TRBV19 and TRBJ2-7; TRBD2 agrees at 13 bases. The CDR3 has 14 residues. Germline CDR1 LNHDA, CDR2 SQIVND (reference sequence). Trimming took 6 bases from V and 6 from J; bases not matched to a gene: 5. Here the CDR3 reads CASSPGLAGIEQYF. CDR3 in DNA: TGTGCCAGTAGCCCGGGACTAGCGGGGATCGAGCAGTACTTC.

For the CDR3, the DNA is TGTGCCAGCAGCCAAGAGGGAGGGGGCCTTTCAAACTATGGCTACACCTTC. It is translated as CASSQEGGGLSNYGYTF. This rearrangement joins TRBV3-1 (or the pseudogene TRBV3-2) to TRBJ1-2; 7 bases align to TRBD1. V shed 0 bases, J shed 2 bases, and the junction held 9 bases outside the gene matches. This CDR3 spans 17 amino acids. The V gene's germline CDR1 is LGHDT and CDR2 YNNKEL (reference sequence).

This rearrangement joins TRBV29-1 to TRBJ2-7; 8 nucleotides match TRBD2. V was clipped by 6 bases and J by 1 base; unmatched bases: 8. CDR3 size: 14 residues. Germline loops: CDR1 SQVTM, CDR2 ANQGSEA. CDR3 protein: CSVETSGGSYEQYF. CDR3 DNA sequence: TGCAGCGTAGAAACTAGCGGAGGATCCTACGAGCAGTACTTC.

This rearrangement joins TRBV11-2 to TRBJ2-7; 9 bases are shared with TRBD1. V was pared by 5 bases and J by 5 bases, with 4 bases of the junction left unmatched. Germline V gene data show CDR1 as SGHAT and CDR2 as FQNNGV. The CDR3 is 13 amino acids. CDR3 DNA: TGTGCCAGCAGCCTGGACAGGGGCAACGAGCAGTACTTC. The encoded protein is CASSLDRGNEQYF.

This chain links TRBV7-2 with TRBJ2-5, with unresolved D. The V end was cut by 3 bases, the J end by 2 bases, with 1 base between. This CDR3 region has 11 residues. CDR1 and CDR2 from the germline V gene are SGHTA and FQGNSA. The CDR3 DNA reads as TGTGCCAGCAGCTTGCAAGAGACCCAGTACTTC. It translates to CASSLQETQYF. The complete variable domain, with remaining parts taken from reference TRBV7-2 and TRBJ2-5, reads GAGVSQSPSNKVTEKGKDVELRCDPISGHTALYWYRQSLGQGLEFLIYFQGNSAPDKSGLPSDRFSAERTGGSVSTLTIQRTQQEDSAVYLCASSLQETQYFGPGTRLLVL.

V usage is TRBV13 and J usage is TRBJ2-7; the D is unclear. Germline CDR1 reads PRHDT; CDR2 reads FYEKMQ (reference sequence). The germline V and J ends were trimmed by 0 bases and 0 bases, with 3 bases remaining between them. The CDR3 spans 13 residues. The CDR3 DNA is TGTGCCAGCAGCTTAGGGACCTCCTACGAGCAGTACTTC. As protein: CASSLGTSYEQYF.

The chain is built from TRBV3-1 (or the pseudogene TRBV3-2) and TRBJ1-2, with unresolved D. V was shortened by 4 bases and J by 6 bases, with 9 bases between the two germline ends. There are 12 residues in the CDR3. Germline V CDR1 and CDR2: LGHDT, YNNKEL (reference sequence). The CDR3 region has the DNA TGTGCCAGCAGCCGTAAGGTAGATGGCTACACCTTC. It encodes CASSRKVDGYTF.

The rearrangement links TRBV21-1 to TRBJ1-3. TRBV21-1 is noted as a pseudogene. The CDR3 consists of 15 residues. The CDR3 loop reads CASSNHFNSGNTIYF. The CDR3 bases are TGTGCCAGCAGCAACCATTTTAACTCTGGAAACACCATATATTTT.

This chain links TRBV3-1 (or the pseudogene TRBV3-2) with TRBJ1-1, with D possibly being TRBD1 (5 bases). Germline V CDR1 and CDR2: LGHDT, YNNKEL (reference sequence). CDR3 length equals 12 residues. The V and J ends lost 3 bases and 7 bases respectively, with 9 bases between them. The CDR3 DNA is TGTGCCAGCAGCCAGGGGGGGATTGAAGCTTTCTTT. Protein product: CASSQGGIEAFF.

The V gene is TRBV11-2, the J gene TRBJ1-1, with D uncertain. The CDR3 spans 13 residues. Germline CDR1 SGHAT, CDR2 FQNNGV. The V end was cut by 0 bases, the J end by 4 bases, with 6 bases between. Here the CDR3 DNA reads TGTGCCAGCAGCTTAGAGCTCATCACTGAAGCTTTCTTT. Translation gives CASSLELITEAFF.

This clone was seen just once. The chain is built from TRBV19 and TRBJ2-6; D not certain. CDR1 is LNHDA and CDR2 is SQIVND in the germline V gene (reference sequence). V was pared by 9 bases and J by 1 base, with 10 bases between. The CDR3 totals 14 residues. CDR3 nucleotides: TGTGCCAGCCGGAGTCTTTCTGGGGCCAACGTCCTGACTTTC. The encoded protein is CASRSLSGANVLTF.

The DNA of the CDR3 is TGTGCCAGCAGCCCTCGGGACAGGGGGGACGAGCAGTACTTC. Amino acid sequence: CASSPRDRGDEQYF. The rearrangement links TRBV9 to TRBJ2-7; 11 bases fit TRBD1. CDR1 SGDLS and CDR2 YYNGEE come from the germline V gene. The CDR3 has 14 amino acids. After removal of 4 bases from V and 5 bases from J, the junction contained 5 bases not matched to a gene.

In nucleotides, the CDR3 is TGTGCCAGCTCACCCTCCTCTAATGAGCAGTACTTC. This encodes CASSPSSNEQYF. The chain recombines TRBV18 with TRBJ2-7, with D uncertain. CDR3 length: 12 amino acids. Looked up from germline, CDR1 is KGHSH and CDR2 is LQKENI. V was cut by 3 bases and J by 7 bases, with 10 bases left in between. The variable domain in full, with the rest retrieved from reference TRBV18 and TRBJ2-7, is NAGVMQNPRHLVRRRGQEARLRCSPMKGHSHVYWYRQLPEEGLKFMVYLQKENIIDESGMPKERFSAEFPKEGPSILRIQQVVRGDSAAYFCASSPSSNEQYFGPGTRLTVT.

This clone was found once. The chain employs TRBV12-5 and TRBJ2-1, with no clear D. Germline values: CDR1 LGHNT, CDR2 FRNRAP. V lost 1 base and J 0 bases, leaving 4 bases between the germline ends. This CDR3 contains 14 residues. CDR3: CASGLDSSYNEQFF. The CDR3 DNA follows: TGTGCTAGTGGTTTGGACAGCTCCTACAATGAGCAGTTCTTC.